These 16 T cell receptor beta chains were sequenced from one sample in a study of memory CD4+ T cells and cytomegalovirus serostatus. Sequencing used immunoSEQ multiplex PCR; TCRdb keeps in-frame clones, though not all of them. Of around 63,000 clones in the sample, about 70% were seen once. The sort gate was single viable CD3+CD4+CD8-CD45RO+ cells for memory CD4+ T cells. What was sequenced was memory CD4+ T cells from blood. These receptors were obtained from an adult in good health and CMV-seropositive.

The rearrangement joins TRBV11-2 to TRBJ1-2; D may be TRBD1 (5 bases). The CDR3 is 14 residues long. Per the germline V gene, CDR1 is SGHAT and CDR2 is FQNNGV. The V gene lost 5 bases and the J gene lost 2 bases, with 12 bases spanning the gap. As DNA, the CDR3 is TGTGCCAGCAGCCCTGGGGCCAGCAACTATGGCTACACCTTC. Translation: CASSPGASNYGYTF.

This clone was observed a single time. The junction departs from the called germline gene at one end, perhaps through a read error. The rearrangement links TRBV30 to TRBJ2-2; 8 bases are shared with TRBD1. The CDR3 covers 14 residues. CDR1 is GTSNPN and CDR2 is SVGIG in the germline V gene (reference sequence). The CDR3 loop is CAGRDRGFTGELFF. In DNA form, the CDR3 reads TGTGCCGGGAGAGACAGGGGTTTCACCGGGGAGCTGTTTTTT.

The chain is built from TRBV29-1 and TRBJ2-1, with 12 bases matching TRBD1. The V and J ends lost 7 bases and 8 bases, in that order; junction bases with no gene match: 18. Per the germline V gene, CDR1 is SQVTM and CDR2 is ANQGSEA. The CDR3 length is 17 residues. CDR3 sequence: CSAMRGLPGTGGHEQFF. The CDR3 coding sequence is TGCAGCGCAATGCGGGGTCTTCCTGGGACAGGGGGCCATGAGCAGTTCTTC.

The gene calls are TRBV10-3 and TRBJ2-3; 9 nucleotides align to TRBD2. The length of the CDR3 is 16 residues. V lost 4 bases, J lost 0 bases, and 5 bases stayed unmatched. CDR1 is ENHRY, CDR2 SYGVKD, per germline. The CDR3 bases are TGTGCCATCAGTGGGGGACTAGCTTATAGCACAGATACGCAGTATTTT. It yields the protein CAISGGLAYSTDTQYF.

The chain carries TRBV7-8 and TRBJ2-7, with 7 positions matching TRBD2. The V gene's germline CDR1 is SGHVS and CDR2 FQNEAQ. J gave up 5 bases and V 6 bases, and 7 bases lay outside the gene matches. The CDR3 length is 13 residues. CDR3 in amino acids: CASRRRGIHEQYF. DNA of the CDR3: TGTGCCAGCAGGAGGCGGGGGATCCACGAGCAGTACTTC.

For this clone: The same CDR3 is also encoded by other DNA sequences in this sample. V is TRBV28 and J is TRBJ1-6, with D possibly TRBD1 on 5 matching bases. CDR3 length equals 13 residues. Trimming removed 6 bases from V and 7 bases from J, with 10 bases in between. CDR1 is MDHEN, CDR2 SYDVKM, per germline. The CDR3 loop is CASSSGRNSPLHF. DNA for the CDR3: TGTGCCAGCAGCTCAGGGAGGAATTCACCCCTCCACTTT.

Remarks on this clone: Distinct nucleotide sequences in the sample also encode this CDR3. The chain has TRBV5-1 and TRBJ1-4, with a weak D call TRBD1 (5 bases). The CDR3 has 14 amino acids. V was trimmed by 1 base and J by 8 bases, leaving 12 bases between them. In germline, CDR1 is SGHRS, CDR2 YFSETQ. The CDR3 coding sequence is TGCGCCAGCAGCTTGAGGGGCAGCGACGAAAAACTGTTTTTT. Its translation is CASSLRGSDEKLFF.

The V and J genes are TRBV21-1 and TRBJ2-7; the D call of TRBD2 is as the table states it, not checked on the DNA. TRBV21-1 is described as a pseudogene. This CDR3 spans 18 amino acids. CDR3 protein: CASSKNQLMGGSSYEQYF. DNA for the CDR3: TGTGCCAGCAGCAAAAACCAACTTATGGGGGGGAGCTCCTACGAGCAGTACTTC.

This clone occurred once. V and J are TRBV7-2 and TRBJ2-2; TRBD1 aligns across 11 bases. There are 17 residues in the CDR3. The V gene's germline CDR1 is SGHTA and CDR2 FQGNSA. V was pared by 5 bases and J by 4 bases, with 9 bases of the junction left unmatched. DNA for the CDR3: TGTGCCAGCAGCACCTACCCCGGGACAGGGGGCACCGGGGAGCTGTTTTTT. It yields the protein CASSTYPGTGGTGELFF.

The genes are TRBV27 and TRBJ2-7; 7 bases are a match to TRBD1. Trimming removed 3 bases from V and 5 bases from J; junction bases left unmatched: 13. The CDR3 runs 16 residues. The germline V gene has CDR1 MNHEY and CDR2 SMNVEV (reference sequence). The CDR3 nucleotides are TGTGCCAGCAGTTTCAATAGACAGGGCCATCGGGACGAGCAGTACTTC. Protein sequence: CASSFNRQGHRDEQYF.

This chain links TRBV14 with TRBJ2-5; D is uncertain. Germline-derived CDR1 and CDR2 are SGHDN and FVKESK. Trimming left V 2 bases short and J 4 bases short, with 2 bases between. The CDR3 is made up of 11 amino acids. Here the CDR3 reads CASSQIETQYF. As DNA, the CDR3 is TGTGCCAGCAGCCAAATAGAGACCCAGTACTTC.

The chain has TRBV7-9 and TRBJ1-2; D is unclear. The CDR3 has 13 residues. Germline V lookup: CDR1 SEHNR, CDR2 FQNEAQ (reference sequence). V was shortened by 1 base and J by 6 bases, with 9 bases between the two germline ends. CDR3: CASSLDVGDGYTF. CDR3 DNA sequence: TGTGCCAGCAGCTTAGATGTGGGAGATGGCTACACCTTC.

The sample holds a few counts of this clone. The V and J genes are TRBV7-9 and TRBJ1-3; the D is unclear. CDR1 is SEHNR, CDR2 FQNEAQ, per germline (reference sequence). The CDR3 consists of 14 residues. V was cut by 3 bases and J by 2 bases, with 8 bases left in between. The CDR3 is CASSFKDAGNTIYF. Here the CDR3 DNA reads TGTGCCAGCAGCTTCAAGGACGCTGGAAACACCATATATTTT.

The rearrangement links TRBV11-1 to TRBJ2-2, with TRBD1 matching 8 bases. This CDR3 spans 19 amino acids. Germline-derived CDR1 and CDR2 are SGHAT and FQDESV (reference sequence). J was trimmed by 6 bases and V by 5 bases; bases with no gene match: 20. The CDR3 reads CASSPSGPGGVVVAGELFF. For the CDR3, the DNA is TGTGCCAGCAGCCCTAGTGGTCCAGGGGGCGTTGTCGTCGCCGGGGAGCTGTTTTTT.

The chain joins TRBV14 to TRBJ1-1; no definite D call. V was clipped by 1 base and J by 7 bases, with 16 bases between them. The CDR3 covers 15 residues. The germline V gene has CDR1 SGHDN and CDR2 FVKESK. CDR3 coding DNA: TGTGCCAGCAGCCAAGTACTTACGGCCCGAGTTGAAGCTTTCTTT. Translation: CASSQVLTARVEAFF.

The chain joins TRBV4-1 to TRBJ2-7; 7 bases are shared with TRBD1. Germline V gives CDR1 MGHRA, CDR2 YSYEKL. This CDR3 is 18 amino acids long. The ends lost 0 bases at V and 7 bases at J; junction bases unmatched: 18. In DNA form, the CDR3 reads TGCGCCAGCAGCCAAGAGGGGGCCCGACAGGGTGCATGGAGGGAGCAGTACTTC. Residues: CASSQEGARQGAWREQYF.